This T cell receptor (beta chain) was sequenced in a study of cytomegalovirus exposure and HLA in healthy donors. Whole-study findings and limits: Previously analyzed data showed that most TCR beta V segments were productive at a frequency of about 90% or about 30%.

PCR involved 60 Vbeta and 13 Jbeta primers. Profiling relied on immunoSEQ multiplex PCR, and the TCRdb table lists in-frame clones only, not all of them. The profile shows under 200,000 clones, around 90% of them singletons. Germline values: CDR1 SGDLS, CDR2 YYNGEE. Trimming cost V 6 bases and J 4 bases, with 7 bases left between them. The CDR3 is made up of 11 amino acids. Regarding this clone: Antigen: not known.

The material sequenced was PBMCs. This receptor was obtained from a boy between 2 and 10 years old in good health and CMV-seronegative. The V and J genes are TRBV9 and TRBJ1-2, with TRBD1 as a possible D gene (6 bases). CDR3 nucleotide sequence: TGTGCCAGCAAAGGGGGCTATGGCTACACCTTC. It yields the protein CASKGGYGYTF.